This TCR beta chain was retrieved from a study of T-cell memory formation after mild COVID-19. TCRdb independently ran MiXCR on the 5' RACE reads; one entry per CDR3 protein. The table has about 400,000 distinct CDR3 sequences, approximately 15% seen once; the top ten hold 22%. Unmatched junction bases numbered 11, after V lost 0 bases and J lost 7 bases. The CDR3 extends over 17 amino acids. Germline V gene sequence: CDR1 LGHNA, CDR2 YSLEER. In this sample, this clonotype turned up many times. The chain is built from TRBV4-3 and TRBJ2-1; 8 positions match TRBD1. The clonotype originates from a young man who had mild COVID-19 (a few samples of this study predate the infection). Cell type and time point are not known. The specimen sequenced was PBMCs or a T cell subset sorted from them (not recorded which). As DNA, the CDR3 is TGCGCCAGCAGCCAAGATCTGTGGCAGGGGGCGAAAAATGAGCAGTTCTTC. It specifies CASSQDLWQGAKNEQFF.